The clone carrying this TCR beta chain was detected a few times. What it binds is unknown. The CDR3 covers 17 residues. Germline CDR1 and CDR2: SGHNT and YYREEE (reference sequence). Between the trimmed V and J ends, which lost 1 base and 4 bases, there was a span of 19 bases. This sample was included in a study of cytomegalovirus exposure and HLA in healthy donors. Overall study context: An analysis done earlier identified 95 million to 140 million unique TCR beta sequences from roughly 190 million T cells.

When sampled, the donors appeared nominally healthy, though they likely had unrecorded immune exposures. General study points: Fewer N-insertions (relative to the 666-donor mean) were reportedly seen in an Asian-associated ancestry cluster in a later analysis.

The PCR employed 60 Vbeta primers together with 13 Jbeta primers. Some clones are missing from TCRdb's copy, which holds only in-frame ones; the method was immunoSEQ multiplex PCR. The profile covers almost 70,000 clones, with approximately 70% appearing a single time and 12% to 15% taken by the ten largest. Sequencing was done on a sample of PBMCs. The receptor was derived from a male donor in good health and CMV-seropositive. The chain couples TRBV5-4 to TRBJ2-3, with D tentatively TRBD2 (5 bases). CDR3: CASSLIGGSHLADTQYF. In nucleotides, the CDR3 is TGTGCCAGCAGCTTGATCGGCGGGTCTCACCTGGCAGATACGCAGTATTTT. Full variable domain (outside the CDR3, taken from reference TRBV5-4 and TRBJ2-3): ETGVTQSPTHLIKTRGQQVTLRCSSQSGHNTVSWYQQALGQGPQFIFQYYREEENGRGNFPPRFSGLQFPNYSSELNVNALELDDSALYLCASSLIGGSHLADTQYFGPGTRLTVL.